A single sample is the source of the 27 T cell receptor beta chains below, sequenced in a study of CD8 T cells in Susac syndrome. An amount of RNA that ranged from roughly 0.5 to 1 ug was reverse transcribed with random hexamers. TCRdb re-analysed the immunoSEQ multiplex PCR reads in MiXCR, keeping a single row per CDR3 protein. The top ten hold 0.18% of the sample, which has about 300,000 distinct CDR3 sequences, about nine tenths seen once. The material sequenced was CD8+ T cells from PBMCs. Receptor source: a human donor with multiple sclerosis.

The genes are TRBV6-2 or TRBV6-3 and TRBJ2-3; D possibly matches TRBD1 or TRBD2 (5 bases each). CDR1 MNHEY and CDR2 SVGEGT come from the germline V gene. V was cut by 2 bases and J by 0 bases, with 21 bases left in between. This CDR3 is built from 19 residues. The CDR3 coding sequence is TGTGCCAGCAGTTACGGACCCTGGGACGCGATGGCTAGCACAGATACGCAGTATTTT. Translation: CASSYGPWDAMASTDTQYF.

The V call is TRBV20-1, the J call TRBJ2-1; 13 bases are shared with TRBD2. Germline-derived CDR1 and CDR2 are DFQATT and SNEGSKA (reference sequence). CDR3 length: 15 residues. J was trimmed by 5 bases and V by 3 bases; bases with no gene match: 4. The CDR3 reads CSASGGLAGNNEQFF. The CDR3 DNA reads TGCAGTGCTAGTGGGGGACTAGCGGGGAACAATGAGCAGTTCTTC.

This clonotype was seen only once. The V and J genes are TRBV6-6 and TRBJ2-7, with D possibly matching TRBD1 (6 bases). The CDR3 has 14 residues. Trimming shortened V by 0 bases and J by 2 bases, and 8 bases separated the two germline ends. The germline gives CDR1 MNHNY, CDR2 SVGAGI (reference sequence). The CDR3 sequence is CASSYSGAAYEQYF. In nucleotides, the CDR3 is TGTGCCAGCAGTTACTCGGGGGCCGCCTACGAGCAGTACTTC.

This sequence joins TRBV30 and TRBJ2-7; TRBD1 or TRBD2 may be the D gene (5 bases each). V lost 0 bases and J lost 0, with 6 bases in between. The V gene's germline CDR1 is GTSNPN and CDR2 SVGIG (reference sequence). This CDR3 is built from 13 residues. The CDR3, as DNA: TGTGCCTGGAGTGTTGGGGGCTCCTACGAGCAGTACTTC. This sequence encodes CAWSVGGSYEQYF.

The chain recombines TRBV11-2 with TRBJ2-7; 8 bases agree with TRBD1. Germline CDR1 and CDR2: SGHAT and FQNNGV. This CDR3 is 16 amino acids long. Trimming took 5 bases from V and 0 from J; bases not matched to a gene: 9. The CDR3 DNA sequence: TGTGCCAGCAGCATCCCCACAGGGGGGTTCTCCTACGAGCAGTACTTC. It is translated as CASSIPTGGFSYEQYF.

J is TRBJ2-7 and V is TRBV10-2; D remains unclear. Trimming left V 8 bases short and J 5 bases short, with 10 bases between. Per germline, CDR1 WSHSY and CDR2 SAAADI. The CDR3 runs to 11 residues. The DNA for the CDR3 is TGCGCCAGCTCCTGGGCGGACGAGCAGTACTTC. Amino acids: CASSWADEQYF.

This chain uses TRBV7-3 with TRBJ2-1; D gene ambiguous. CDR3 length equals 15 residues. From germline, CDR1 is SGHTA and CDR2 FQGTGA. With 2 bases removed from V and 4 bases from J, the gap between germline ends came to 12 bases. The chain's CDR3 is CASSLGLTNYNEQFF. The CDR3 DNA sequence: TGTGCCAGCAGCTTAGGCTTGACAAATTACAATGAGCAGTTCTTC.

The chain has TRBV7-9 and TRBJ2-1; D is undetermined. V shed 6 bases and J shed 3 bases, with 15 bases lying between them. There are 15 residues in the CDR3. The germline V gene encodes CDR1 SEHNR and CDR2 FQNEAQ (reference sequence). CDR3 region: CASRPPAQGYNEQFF. The DNA for the CDR3 is TGTGCCAGCAGACCTCCGGCACAAGGCTACAATGAGCAGTTCTTC. Together with reference TRBV7-9 and TRBJ2-1, the CDR3 gives the full variable domain: DTGVSQNPRHKITKRGQNVTFRCDPISEHNRLYWYRQTLGQGPEFLTYFQNEAQLEKSRLLSDRFSAERPKGSFSTLEIQRTEQGDSAMYLCASRPPAQGYNEQFFGPGTRLTVL.

The V and J genes are TRBV28 and TRBJ2-1; 10 bases are a match to TRBD2. Germline assignment: CDR1 MDHEN and CDR2 SYDVKM. V lost 7 bases to trimming and J lost 5 bases; unmatched junction nucleotides: 5. The CDR3 contains 14 residues. CDR3 sequence reads: CASNQLAGNNEQFF. The CDR3, as DNA: TGTGCCAGCAATCAACTAGCGGGAAACAATGAGCAGTTCTTC. Filled out from reference TRBV28 and TRBJ2-1, the complete variable domain reads DVKVTQSSRYLVKRTGEKVFLECVQDMDHENMFWYRQDPGLGLRLIYFSYDVKMKEKGDIPEGYSVSREKKERFSLILESASTNQTSMYLCASNQLAGNNEQFFGPGTRLTVL.

The gene calls are TRBV7-9 and TRBJ1-1; D gene uncertain. CDR3 length: 12 residues. CDR1 is SEHNR, CDR2 FQNEAQ, per germline (reference sequence). The V end was cut by 2 bases, the J end by 4 bases, with 5 bases between. The CDR3 is CASSLRATEAFF. The CDR3 DNA reads TGTGCCAGCAGCTTAAGGGCCACTGAAGCTTTCTTT.

V gene TRBV7-9 combines with J gene TRBJ2-5, with 8 bases matching TRBD1. Germline loops: CDR1 SEHNR, CDR2 FQNEAQ (reference sequence). The CDR3 runs 16 residues. Trimming at V came to 5 bases and at J to 3 bases, leaving 11 bases not matched to a gene. In DNA, the CDR3 is TGTGCCAGCAGCATCGCTGGACAGGGATCAAAAGAGACCCAGTACTTC. This codes for CASSIAGQGSKETQYF.

The chain is built from TRBV19 and TRBJ1-2; 10 bases are shared with TRBD1. Germline CDR1 reads LNHDA; CDR2 reads SQIVND (reference sequence). The trim removed 2 bases at V and 8 bases at J, leaving 8 bases unmatched. The CDR3 loop spans 15 amino acids. Written as DNA, the CDR3 is TGTGCCAGTAGTATACCCCCGGGACAGGGGATCGGCTACACCTTC. It yields the protein CASSIPPGQGIGYTF. Combining the CDR3 with reference TRBV19 and TRBJ1-2 gives the whole variable domain DGGITQSPKYLFRKEGQNVTLSCEQNLNHDAMYWYRQDPGQGLRLIYYSQIVNDFQKGDIAEGYSVSREKKESFPLTVTSAQKNPTAFYLCASSIPPGQGIGYTFGSGTRLTVV.

CDR3 protein: CASSPTPGPSYGYTF. CDR3 nucleotide sequence: TGTGCCAGCTCACCTACGCCGGGACCGAGCTATGGCTACACCTTC. V gene TRBV18 combines with J gene TRBJ1-2; TRBD1 is a possible D gene (5 bases). The CDR3 loop spans 15 amino acids. Deletions cut 3 bases from V and 4 bases from J, with 15 bases between. Germline values: CDR1 KGHSH, CDR2 LQKENI.

V usage is TRBV24-1 and J usage is TRBJ2-1, with TRBD2 matching 14 bases. Germline V CDR1 and CDR2: KGHDR, SFDVKD. The CDR3 is 15 residues long. V shed 3 bases and J 6 bases; nucleotides not matched to a gene: 0. For the CDR3, the DNA is TGTGCCACCAGTGATGGGACTAGCGGGAGCAATGAGCAGTTCTTC. Translating it yields CATSDGTSGSNEQFF.

The V call is TRBV29-1, the J call TRBJ2-4; 7 bases match TRBD2. CDR3 length equals 15 residues. J gave up 5 bases and V 0 bases, and 7 bases lay outside the gene matches. CDR1 SQVTM and CDR2 ANQGSEA come from the germline V gene. CDR3 sequence: CSVEDTPRGENIQYF. The CDR3 DNA reads as TGCAGCGTTGAAGATACCCCCCGGGGGGAAAACATTCAGTACTTC.

This clonotype was observed a handful of times. This chain links TRBV2 with TRBJ2-7; D is possibly TRBD2 (6 bases). CDR1 is SNHLY, CDR2 FYNNEI, per germline. This CDR3 is built from 13 residues. The ends were cut back, 3 bases at V and 4 bases at J, with 10 bases in the middle. As DNA, the CDR3 is TGTGCCAGCAGTGACGGGAGAGGTTACGAGCAGTACTTC. It specifies CASSDGRGYEQYF.

This clonotype was seen only once. The CDR3 DNA follows: TGTGCCAGCAGCTACCTTCAGGCCGGGGAGCTGTTTTTT. It yields the protein CASSYLQAGELFF. The rearrangement links TRBV9 to TRBJ2-2; D is undetermined. Trimming pared 4 bases from V and 6 bases from J, leaving 10 bases between. CDR3 size: 13 residues. Germline-derived CDR1 and CDR2 are SGDLS and YYNGEE.

The chain carries TRBV6-4 and TRBJ2-2; D remains ambiguous. V dropped 3 bases and J dropped 4 bases, with 6 bases sitting between them. CDR3 length: 13 amino acids. Germline V gene sequence: CDR1 MRHNA, CDR2 SNTAGT. CDR3 residues: CASSETSTGELFF. CDR3 in DNA: TGTGCCAGCAGTGAGACCAGCACCGGGGAGCTGTTTTTT.

The rearrangement uses TRBV5-5 and TRBJ1-2, with a weak D call TRBD1 (6 bases). Germline CDR1 reads SGHKS; CDR2 reads YYEKEE (reference sequence). V was cut by 5 bases and J by 7 bases, with 18 bases left in between. The CDR3 has 14 residues. CDR3 DNA: TGTGCCAGCAGTAACCAGGCTGGGGGCGGTGGCTACACCTTC. Amino acid sequence: CASSNQAGGGGYTF.

The V call is TRBV28, the J call TRBJ1-4, with 11 positions matching TRBD1. Unmatched junction bases numbered 8, after V lost 5 bases and J lost 3 bases. The length of the CDR3 is 17 residues. Germline V gives CDR1 MDHEN, CDR2 SYDVKM. The CDR3: CASSLLWTGGSNEKLFF. For the CDR3, the DNA is TGTGCCAGCAGTCTCCTGTGGACAGGGGGCTCTAATGAAAAACTGTTTTTT.

The chain carries TRBV20-1 and TRBJ2-5, with 9 nucleotides matching TRBD2. The CDR3 is 15 residues long. CDR1 DFQATT and CDR2 SNEGSKA come from the germline V gene (reference sequence). V lost 1 base and J lost 4; bases outside the gene matches: 7. CDR3 loop: CSARAISGGLETQYF. The CDR3 region has the DNA TGCAGTGCTAGAGCAATTAGCGGGGGTTTAGAGACCCAGTACTTC.

This rearrangement joins TRBV2 to TRBJ1-1, with D perhaps TRBD1 (5 bases). Trimming removed 7 bases at V and 2 bases at J, with 11 bases between. CDR1 is SNHLY, CDR2 FYNNEI, per germline. CDR3 length: 13 amino acids. CDR3 coding DNA: TGTGCCAGCATATGGGACCCAAACACTGAAGCTTTCTTT. Translating gives CASIWDPNTEAFF.

This CDR3 reads CSAYGLAGGVTGELFF. The CDR3, as DNA: TGCAGTGCTTACGGACTAGCGGGAGGAGTCACCGGGGAGCTGTTTTTT. This chain connects TRBV20-1 to TRBJ2-2; TRBD2 matches at 14 bases. Germline CDR1 is DFQATT and CDR2 is SNEGSKA (reference sequence). Unmatched junction bases numbered 6, after V lost 5 bases and J lost 4 bases. The length of the CDR3 is 16 residues.

This rearrangement joins TRBV7-2 to TRBJ2-3; possibly TRBD1 or TRBD2 for D (5 bases each). Germline V gives CDR1 SGHTA, CDR2 FQGNSA. The V end lost 1 base, the J end lost 2 bases, and 19 bases lay between the germline ends. The CDR3 is 18 residues long. CDR3: CASSLVVGTRSFTDTQYF. CDR3 nucleotide sequence: TGTGCCAGCAGCTTAGTTGTCGGGACCAGGAGCTTCACAGATACGCAGTATTTT.

This clonotype was counted between two and nine times. The chain is built from TRBV2 and TRBJ2-1; 7 bases agree with TRBD2. V was pared by 6 bases and J by 1 base, with 6 bases of the junction left unmatched. The CDR3 has 15 residues. In germline, CDR1 is SNHLY, CDR2 FYNNEI. This CDR3 is CASRASGGSYNEQFF. The CDR3 DNA is TGTGCCAGCAGGGCTAGCGGAGGTTCCTACAATGAGCAGTTCTTC.

This chain uses TRBV5-8 with TRBJ1-4, with 9 bases lining up with TRBD1. The germline CDR1 and CDR2 sequences are SGHTS and YDEGEE. CDR3 length: 17 amino acids. V shed 0 bases, J shed 4 bases, and the junction held 7 bases outside the gene matches. CDR3 loop: CASSLEGTGNINEKLFF. For the CDR3, the DNA is TGTGCCAGCAGCTTGGAAGGGACAGGGAACATTAATGAAAAACTGTTTTTT.

The V gene is TRBV6-6, the J gene TRBJ2-3, with a tentative D call TRBD2 (5 bases). V lost 7 bases, J lost 6 bases, and 20 bases lay in between. CDR1 is MNHNY, CDR2 SVGAGI, per germline (reference sequence). The CDR3 covers 15 residues. The CDR3 sequence is CASTSSAVPWDTQYF. DNA for the CDR3: TGTGCCAGCACTTCCTCAGCGGTTCCCTGGGATACGCAGTATTTT.